The 15 T cell receptor beta chains presented below share a single source sample, sequenced in a study of blood T cell repertoires in COVID-19. Libraries were prepared by immunoSEQ multiplex PCR; TCRdb keeps only in-frame clonotypes and omits some of them. In the table there are a few hundred thousand clones, roughly 87% of which are singletons. The sequencing input was peripheral blood. The receptors come from a young woman who had recovered from COVID-19.

The chain has TRBV19 and TRBJ1-4; possibly TRBD1 for D (6 bases). The germline V gene encodes CDR1 LNHDA and CDR2 SQIVND (reference sequence). The CDR3 consists of 14 residues. The germline V and J ends were trimmed by 9 bases and 5 bases, with 16 bases remaining between them. DNA for the CDR3: TGTGCCAGCAAGTTGCCAGGGGCGAATGAAAAACTGTTTTTT. It is translated as CASKLPGANEKLFF.

V usage is TRBV5-4 and J usage is TRBJ2-5; D call uncertain. V was clipped by 0 bases and J by 0 bases, with 6 bases between them. Per germline, CDR1 SGHNT and CDR2 YYREEE (reference sequence). This CDR3 is 14 amino acids long. CDR3 DNA: TGTGCCAGCAGCTTGGGTTCCGACCAAGAGACCCAGTACTTC. It yields the protein CASSLGSDQETQYF.

The rearrangement joins TRBV4-1 to TRBJ2-5; a possible D gene is TRBD2 (7 bases). The CDR3 loop spans 17 amino acids. The V end lost 0 bases, the J end lost 3 bases, and 17 bases lay between the germline ends. Germline CDR1 MGHRA, CDR2 YSYEKL. CDR3 nucleotides: TGCGCCAGCAGCCAAGAAATCATCACAGGGAGGGAAGAGACCCAGTACTTC. This sequence encodes CASSQEIITGREETQYF.

V gene TRBV11-3 combines with J gene TRBJ2-1, with 9 bases lining up with TRBD2. The length of the CDR3 is 15 residues. Trimming took 2 bases from V and 2 from J; bases not matched to a gene: 1. Germline values: CDR1 SGHNT, CDR2 YENEEA. The CDR3 loop reads CASSLQREAYNEQFF. CDR3 sequence (DNA): TGTGCCAGCAGCTTACAGCGGGAGGCCTACAATGAGCAGTTCTTC.

The chain uses TRBV12-3 or TRBV12-4 and TRBJ1-2; D is ambiguous. This CDR3 contains 11 residues. Trimming shortened V by 3 bases and J by 7 bases, and 6 bases separated the two germline ends. The CDR3 is CASSFGTGYTF. The CDR3 DNA follows: TGTGCCAGCAGTTTTGGCACTGGCTACACCTTC.

The chain joins TRBV11-2 to TRBJ1-5; unclear D gene. CDR1 SGHAT and CDR2 FQNNGV come from the germline V gene. The ends were cut back, 0 bases at V and 3 bases at J, with 9 bases in the middle. The CDR3 is made up of 15 amino acids. CDR3 nucleotide sequence: TGTGCCAGCAGCTTAGACTCAGGTTCCAATCAGCCCCAGCATTTT. Its protein product is CASSLDSGSNQPQHF.

This clone was detected a few times. The rearrangement joins TRBV19 to TRBJ1-4, with D possibly matching TRBD1 (5 bases). V dropped 5 bases and J dropped 3 bases, with 13 bases sitting between them. The V gene's germline CDR1 is LNHDA and CDR2 SQIVND (reference sequence). CDR3 length equals 15 residues. CDR3 amino acids: CASSARRGPNEKLFF. For the CDR3, the DNA is TGTGCCAGTAGTGCCAGGCGGGGACCTAATGAAAAACTGTTTTTT.

The rearrangement links TRBV24-1 to TRBJ2-7; the match to TRBD2 covers 7 bases. Germline V CDR1 and CDR2: KGHDR, SFDVKD. The CDR3 consists of 18 residues. Trimming at V came to 0 bases and at J to 3 bases, leaving 13 bases not matched to a gene. The CDR3 DNA sequence: TGTGCCACCAGTGATTTGTTATTGACTAGCCAATCCCTCTACGAGCAGTACTTC. As protein: CATSDLLLTSQSLYEQYF.

The rearrangement uses TRBV18 and TRBJ1-4, with D possibly TRBD1 on 5 matching bases. CDR3 size: 16 residues. The V end lost 3 bases, the J end lost 0 bases, and 11 bases lay between the germline ends. The germline V gene has CDR1 KGHSH and CDR2 LQKENI. CDR3 nucleotides: TGTGCCAGCTCACCCGTCCAGGGTCCAACTAATGAAAAACTGTTTTTT. Amino acid sequence: CASSPVQGPTNEKLFF.

CDR3 residues: CASSLLTSQLYHEQYF. The CDR3 DNA sequence: TGTGCCAGCAGTTTACTCACCTCGCAACTCTACCACGAGCAGTACTTC. The chain employs TRBV27 and TRBJ2-7; D remains ambiguous. CDR1 and CDR2 (germline): MNHEY, SMNVEV (reference sequence). This CDR3 is built from 16 residues. Trimming took off 2 bases at V and 5 bases at J, with 19 bases between the two ends.

The chain links TRBV19 to TRBJ1-2; TRBD1 might be the D (5 bases). V lost 7 bases and J 4 bases, leaving 22 bases between the germline ends. The CDR3 contains 16 residues. CDR1 is LNHDA, CDR2 SQIVND, per germline (reference sequence). The CDR3 is CASKAPGGTGGYGYTF. CDR3 sequence (DNA): TGTGCCAGTAAGGCCCCTGGGGGAACGGGGGGCTATGGCTACACCTTC.

V and J are TRBV7-2 and TRBJ1-2; D remains ambiguous. Trimming took 5 bases from V and 3 from J, leaving 10 bases between them. Germline-derived CDR1 and CDR2 are SGHTA and FQGNSA. CDR3 length equals 13 residues. The CDR3 is CASSQATYYGYTF. The CDR3 nucleotides are TGTGCCAGCAGCCAGGCAACCTACTATGGCTACACCTTC.

The gene calls are TRBV19 and TRBJ1-4; 8 bases map to TRBD1. The CDR3 is 13 amino acids. V trimming: 11 bases; J trimming: 8 bases; junction bases outside the gene matches: 10. The V gene's germline CDR1 is LNHDA and CDR2 SQIVND (reference sequence). The CDR3 nucleotides read TGTGCCTGCGCCGAGGACAGGGTGGAAAAACTGTTTTTT. Protein product: CACAEDRVEKLFF.

V usage is TRBV1 and J usage is TRBJ2-6; TRBD1 is the table's D call and was not checked against the DNA. TRBV1 is flagged as a pseudogene. This CDR3 comprises 14 residues. CDR3 sequence reads: CTSSQVSGANVLTF. CDR3 bases: TGCACCAGCAGTCAGGTCTCTGGGGCCAACGTCCTGACTTTC.

The chain carries TRBV6-5 and TRBJ1-1; the D is unclear. Germline V gene lookup returns CDR1 MNHEY and CDR2 SVGAGI. Trimming took 2 bases from V and 4 from J, leaving 8 bases between them. The CDR3 runs to 13 residues. CDR3 region: CASSYGSGTEAFF. Here the CDR3 DNA reads TGTGCCAGCAGTTACGGGTCGGGCACTGAAGCTTTCTTT.